The 28 T cell receptor beta chains presented below share a single source sample, sequenced in a study of human T cells and chemical hapten exposure. Stated time point: pre-sensitization, week 0. The treatment was: therapeutic diphenylcyclopropenone sensitization with weekly scalp DPC. TCRdb used MiXCR to reprocess the RACE reads, holding one entry per CDR3 protein. The sample carries 300,000 to 450,000 distinct CDR3 sequences, approximately 5.8% recorded once. Sequenced material: whole blood, taken in connection with sensitization to the hapten diphenylcyclopropenone (DPC). Receptor source: a woman aged 18-30 years with alopecia areata. Some clones in this sample may be carry-over from other donors' samples.

This clonotype was counted at least ten times. The chain couples TRBV6-2 or TRBV6-3 to TRBJ1-5, with TRBD1 identical over 8 bases. Germline V lookup: CDR1 MNHEY, CDR2 SVGEGT. The CDR3 runs to 16 residues. The junction had 7 bases not matched to a gene; V was cut back by 6 bases and J by 0 bases. The CDR3, as DNA: TGTGCCAGCAGCCGGGGACAGGCATTTAGCAATCAGCCCCAGCATTTT. It encodes CASSRGQAFSNQPQHF.

The chain couples TRBV6-6 to TRBJ1-1; a weak D match, TRBD1 (5 bases). The germline V gene has CDR1 MNHNY and CDR2 SVGAGI (reference sequence). With 2 bases removed from V and 0 bases from J, the gap between germline ends came to 10 bases. The CDR3 is 15 amino acids. This CDR3 reads CASSYPSTVNTEAFF. In DNA, the CDR3 is TGTGCCAGCAGTTACCCCTCGACAGTGAACACTGAAGCTTTCTTT.

This clonotype was seen a handful of times. The CDR3 nucleotides are TGTGCCAGCACCGAAGCGGAAGGTTTATATGGCTACACCTTC. Translation gives CASTEAEGLYGYTF. J is TRBJ1-2 and V is TRBV6-5; D ambiguous. The CDR3 covers 14 residues. The V and J ends lost 7 bases and 5 bases respectively, with 17 bases between them. Germline values: CDR1 MNHEY, CDR2 SVGAGI.

This clonotype was seen more than once but under ten times. The chain is built from TRBV12-3 or TRBV12-4 and TRBJ1-2; D gene ambiguous. The germline V and J ends were trimmed by 2 bases and 1 base, with 11 bases remaining between them. The CDR3 is made up of 15 amino acids. CDR3 amino acids: CASSLLATSNYGYTF. CDR3 coding DNA: TGTGCCAGCAGTTTATTGGCAACCAGTAACTATGGCTACACCTTC.

There are a few counts of this clonotype. J is TRBJ2-3 and V is TRBV9, with 8 bases that match TRBD1. Germline V gives CDR1 SGDLS, CDR2 YYNGEE. J was trimmed by 4 bases and V by 7 bases; bases with no gene match: 11. The length of the CDR3 is 15 residues. CDR3 coding DNA: TGTGCCAGCGAGACCGGGACAGGTCGGCCAGATACGCAGTATTTT. This sequence encodes CASETGTGRPDTQYF. The variable domain in full, with the rest retrieved from reference TRBV9 and TRBJ2-3, is DSGVTQTPKHLITATGQRVTLRCSPRSGDLSVYWYQQSLDQGLQFLIQYYNGEERAKGNILERFSAQQFPDLHSELNLSSLELGDSALYFCASETGTGRPDTQYFGPGTRLTVL.

The J gene is TRBJ1-1, the V gene TRBV6-6, with 8 bases aligning to TRBD1. V gave up 2 bases and J gave up 1 base; unmatched junction bases: 3. This CDR3 region has 15 residues. Germline CDR1 is MNHNY and CDR2 is SVGAGI (reference sequence). The CDR3 here is CASSYAGQANTEAFF. The CDR3, as DNA: TGTGCCAGCAGTTACGCGGGACAGGCGAACACTGAAGCTTTCTTT.

The chain couples TRBV7-9 to TRBJ2-7, with D unresolved. Trimming took 5 bases from V and 5 from J, leaving 10 bases between them. Germline assignment: CDR1 SEHNR and CDR2 FQNEAQ (reference sequence). This CDR3 comprises 12 residues. CDR3 sequence reads: CASSIDLDEQYF. The DNA for the CDR3 is TGTGCCAGCAGCATAGACCTGGACGAGCAGTACTTC.

This sequence joins TRBV7-9 and TRBJ2-7; 8 bases are a match to TRBD1. This CDR3 has 15 residues. With V trimmed by 4 bases and J by 1 base, 6 bases remained unmatched. Germline CDR1 is SEHNR and CDR2 is FQNEAQ (reference sequence). The CDR3, as DNA: TGTGCCAGCAGCTCCTTCCGGACAGGGTCCTACGAGCAGTACTTC. Its protein product is CASSSFRTGSYEQYF.

This clonotype was detected many times. The J gene is TRBJ2-6, the V gene TRBV20-1; tentative D call: TRBD1 (5 bases). Deletions cut 5 bases from V and 2 bases from J, with 13 bases between. Germline V gene sequence: CDR1 DFQATT, CDR2 SNEGSKA (reference sequence). The CDR3 spans 15 residues. The chain's CDR3 is CSADTRVTGANVLTF. In DNA, the CDR3 is TGCAGTGCTGATACCAGGGTAACTGGGGCCAACGTCCTGACTTTC.

This clonotype came up a few times. This chain connects TRBV7-6 to TRBJ2-3; a possible D gene is TRBD1 (6 bases). Trimming shortened V by 5 bases and J by 9 bases, and 24 bases separated the two germline ends. Germline values: CDR1 SGHVS, CDR2 FNYEAQ. The CDR3 extends over 16 amino acids. CDR3 amino acids: CASSVGGAGVGETQYF. CDR3 sequence (DNA): TGTGCCAGCAGCGTCGGAGGCGCAGGGGTGGGCGAGACGCAGTATTTT. The variable domain in full, completed from reference TRBV7-6 and TRBJ2-3, reads GAGVSQSPRYKVTKRGQDVALRCDPISGHVSLYWYRQALGQGPEFLTYFNYEAQQDKSGLPNDRFSAERPEGSISTLTIQRTEQRDSAMYRCASSVGGAGVGETQYFGPGTRLTVL.

Many counts were recorded for this clonotype. The chain uses TRBV24-1 and TRBJ2-2, with D perhaps matching TRBD1 (7 bases). The CDR3 length is 16 residues. CDR1 and CDR2 from the germline V gene are KGHDR and SFDVKD. Trimming took off 0 bases at V and 4 bases at J, with 11 bases between the two ends. This chain's CDR3 is CATSDLGQGGTGELFF. The CDR3 region has the DNA TGTGCCACCAGTGATTTGGGCCAGGGGGGCACCGGGGAGCTGTTTTTT.

The chain is built from TRBV4-2 and TRBJ2-1; 9 nucleotides match TRBD1. The CDR3 loop spans 14 amino acids. The V gene's germline CDR1 is LGHNA and CDR2 YNFKEQ. V lost 1 base to trimming and J lost 5 bases; unmatched junction nucleotides: 0. CDR3 protein: CASSQGDRDNEQFF. For the CDR3, the DNA is TGTGCCAGCAGCCAAGGGGACAGGGACAATGAGCAGTTCTTC.

This clonotype has more than one count but fewer than ten. The V gene is TRBV28, the J gene TRBJ1-2; 7 bases agree with TRBD1. Losses at the gene ends were 3 bases for V and 4 bases for J; bases not matched to a gene: 11. From germline, CDR1 is MDHEN and CDR2 SYDVKM. The CDR3 loop spans 16 amino acids. In nucleotides, the CDR3 is TGTGCCAGCAGTTTCCCCCGGGACAGTGCTTCCTATGGCTACACCTTC. Its translation is CASSFPRDSASYGYTF.

The table lists this clonotype with a few counts. This rearrangement joins TRBV6-2 or TRBV6-3 to TRBJ2-7, with a weak D call TRBD1 (6 bases). The CDR3 length is 14 residues. Germline V gene sequence: CDR1 MNHEY, CDR2 SVGEGT. V was cut by 0 bases and J by 2 bases, with 8 bases left in between. The CDR3 loop reads CASSYSRGPYEQYF. Written as DNA, the CDR3 is TGTGCCAGCAGTTACTCCAGGGGCCCCTACGAGCAGTACTTC.

This clonotype came up a few times. The chain joins TRBV20-1 to TRBJ1-2; D not resolved. This CDR3 region has 16 residues. V was clipped by 2 bases and J by 0 bases, with 16 bases between them. Germline CDR1 and CDR2: DFQATT and SNEGSKA (reference sequence). The CDR3 nucleotides read TGCAGTGCTAGACCGATCTGGGGTAGAGCTAACTATGGCTACACCTTC. It yields the protein CSARPIWGRANYGYTF.

V usage is TRBV4-3 and J usage is TRBJ2-1; D is perhaps TRBD1 (6 bases). This CDR3 is built from 14 residues. Trimming left V 8 bases short and J 8 bases short, with 19 bases between. The germline CDR1 and CDR2 sequences are LGHNA and YSLEER. This CDR3 is CASGLQGSIDEQFF. Here the CDR3 DNA reads TGCGCCAGCGGTCTACAGGGATCGATCGATGAGCAGTTCTTC.

In its sample, this clonotype was seen a few times. The V gene is TRBV28, the J gene TRBJ1-5, with unresolved D. CDR1 and CDR2 from the germline V gene are MDHEN and SYDVKM. The CDR3 has 16 amino acids. The V end was cut by 7 bases, the J end by 1 base, with 17 bases between. The CDR3 DNA follows: TGTGCCAGCACCCCCTTGGAGAGGGAAAGCAATCAGCCCCAGCATTTT. Translation gives CASTPLERESNQPQHF.

This clonotype occurred a few times. The chain carries TRBV5-1 and TRBJ2-5, with 10 bases lining up with TRBD2. The CDR3 runs to 15 residues. V dropped 0 bases and J dropped 5; count of bases not matched to a gene: 4. Germline V lookup: CDR1 SGHRS, CDR2 YFSETQ. The chain's CDR3 is CASSLELAGFETQYF. CDR3 DNA sequence: TGCGCCAGCAGCTTGGAACTAGCGGGGTTCGAGACCCAGTACTTC. Full variable domain (missing parts from reference TRBV5-1 and TRBJ2-5): KAGVTQTPRYLIKTRGQQVTLSCSPISGHRSVSWYQQTPGQGLQFLFEYFSETQRNKGNFPGRFSGRQFSNSRSEMNVSTLELGDSALYLCASSLELAGFETQYFGPGTRLLVL.

This clonotype appeared a few times. This chain joins TRBV7-3 and TRBJ2-3; TRBD1 agrees at 9 bases. V gave up 5 bases and J gave up 4 bases; unmatched junction bases: 10. This CDR3 has 16 residues. Looked up from germline, CDR1 is SGHTA and CDR2 is FQGTGA. In nucleotides, the CDR3 is TGTGCCAGCAGCCCGGCGGGGACAGGGCGTTCAGATACGCAGTATTTT. Translation gives CASSPAGTGRSDTQYF.

This clonotype was detected a few times. The rearrangement joins TRBV2 to TRBJ2-2; 7 bases map to TRBD2. V dropped 5 bases and J dropped 4; count of bases not matched to a gene: 7. Per the germline V gene, CDR1 is SNHLY and CDR2 is FYNNEI. The CDR3 totals 15 residues. The CDR3 nucleotides read TGTGCCAGCAGTTTCGGACTAGTGGGCACCGGGGAGCTGTTTTTT. Residues: CASSFGLVGTGELFF. The entire variable domain, with the rest obtained from reference TRBV2 and TRBJ2-2, is as follows: EPEVTQTPSHQVTQMGQEVILRCVPISNHLYFYWYRQILGQKVEFLVSFYNNEISEKSEIFDDQFSVERPDGSNFTLKIRSTKLEDSAMYFCASSFGLVGTGELFFGEGSRLTVL.

In its sample, this clonotype was seen many times. CDR3 amino acids: CASRTIRGATDTQYF. The DNA of the CDR3 is TGTGCCAGCAGAACGATTAGAGGGGCCACAGATACGCAGTATTTT. The V call is TRBV2, the J call TRBJ2-3; D may be TRBD1 or TRBD2 (5 bases each). V shed 6 bases and J shed 2 bases, with 15 bases lying between them. Germline-derived CDR1 and CDR2 are SNHLY and FYNNEI. This CDR3 comprises 15 residues.

In this sample, this clonotype turned up many times. V usage is TRBV27 and J usage is TRBJ1-1; D remains unclear. The CDR3 contains 15 residues. Germline CDR1 MNHEY, CDR2 SMNVEV (reference sequence). Trimming took off 5 bases at V and 1 base at J, with 14 bases between the two ends. The CDR3 here is CASSPWSGSNTEAFF. For the CDR3, the DNA is TGTGCCAGCAGTCCGTGGTCAGGTTCGAACACTGAAGCTTTCTTT.

This clonotype was seen at least ten times. The J gene is TRBJ1-3, the V gene TRBV28; TRBD1 might be the D (6 bases). The V and J ends lost 2 bases and 4 bases respectively, with 9 bases between them. The CDR3 loop spans 14 amino acids. Looked up from germline, CDR1 is MDHEN and CDR2 is SYDVKM. The DNA of the CDR3 is TGTGCCAGCAGTTTAGGCACAGGGGGAAACACCATATATTTT. It codes for CASSLGTGGNTIYF.

There are a few counts of this clonotype. This sequence joins TRBV28 and TRBJ1-3, with D unresolved. Trimming took 10 bases from V and 5 from J, leaving 6 bases between them. This CDR3 comprises 10 residues. The germline CDR1 and CDR2 sequences are MDHEN and SYDVKM. The CDR3 nucleotides read TGTGCCACCAAGAGAAACACCATATATTTT. It specifies CATKRNTIYF.

This clonotype was recorded at least ten times. The chain uses TRBV28 and TRBJ2-4, with D possibly matching TRBD1 (5 bases). The CDR3 totals 15 residues. CDR1 MDHEN and CDR2 SYDVKM come from the germline V gene. V dropped 5 bases and J dropped 2 bases, with 13 bases sitting between them. CDR3 residues: CASSPYQGSKNIQYF. The CDR3 bases are TGTGCCAGCAGTCCCTACCAGGGTTCCAAAAACATTCAGTACTTC.

This clonotype has a handful of counts. This rearrangement joins TRBV6-6 to TRBJ1-2; tentatively, D is TRBD1 (6 bases). Germline values: CDR1 MNHNY, CDR2 SVGAGI (reference sequence). The CDR3 totals 14 residues. The V gene lost 10 bases and the J gene lost 3 bases, with 18 bases spanning the gap. This chain's CDR3 is CATPDRRVDYGYTF. Here the CDR3 DNA reads TGTGCCACCCCCGACAGGAGGGTAGACTATGGCTACACCTTC.

Here the CDR3 reads CASMVNNEQFF. The DNA for the CDR3 is TGTGCCAGCATGGTAAACAATGAGCAGTTCTTC. The chain joins TRBV5-6 to TRBJ2-1; D is undetermined. The CDR3 spans 11 residues. V was trimmed by 6 bases and J by 5 bases, leaving 6 bases between them. Germline V gene sequence: CDR1 SGHDT, CDR2 YYEEEE.

This clonotype was seen at least ten times. The rearrangement joins TRBV5-1 to TRBJ1-2; D is perhaps TRBD1 (5 bases). Per germline, CDR1 SGHRS and CDR2 YFSETQ. V shed 0 bases and J shed 3 bases, with 12 bases lying between them. The CDR3 is made up of 15 amino acids. CDR3: CASSLGGLLDYGYTF. In nucleotides, the CDR3 is TGCGCCAGCAGCTTGGGGGGACTCCTGGACTATGGCTACACCTTC.